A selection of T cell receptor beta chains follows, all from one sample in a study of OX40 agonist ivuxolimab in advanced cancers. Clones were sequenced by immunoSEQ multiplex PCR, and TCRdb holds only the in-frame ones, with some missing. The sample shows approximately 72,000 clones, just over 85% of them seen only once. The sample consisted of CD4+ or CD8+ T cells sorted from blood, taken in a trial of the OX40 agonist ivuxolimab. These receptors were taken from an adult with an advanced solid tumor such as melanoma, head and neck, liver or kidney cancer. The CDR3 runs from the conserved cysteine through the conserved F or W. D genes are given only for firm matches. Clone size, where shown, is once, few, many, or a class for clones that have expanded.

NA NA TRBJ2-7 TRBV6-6 TGTGCCAGCAGCCAAGCTTGGGGGATCTCCTACGAGCAGTACTTC CASSQAWGISYEQYF
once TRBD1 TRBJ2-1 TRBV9 TGTGCCAGCAGCCCAGCCGGGACAGGGGTGGCCTACAATGAGCAGTTCTTC CASSPAGTGVAYNEQFF
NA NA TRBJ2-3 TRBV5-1 TGCGCCAGCAGCTTGGACGTTGGTGTCGATACGCAGTATTTT CASSLDVGVDTQYF
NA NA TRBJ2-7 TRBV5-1 TGCGCCAGCAGCGACCTTGCTGGGCCCGAGCAGTACTTC CASSDLAGPEQYF
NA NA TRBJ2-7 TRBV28 TGTGCCAGCACCGAAAGGGGCCGCTCCTACGAGCAGTACTTC CASTERGRSYEQYF
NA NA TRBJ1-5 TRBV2 TGTGCCAGCGCCCAGGAAGGGTTTAATCAGCCCCAGCATTTT CASAQEGFNQPQHF
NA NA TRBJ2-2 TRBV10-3 TGTGCCATCAGTGAAGGTAGGGTTTCGGCGAACACCGGGGAGCTGTTTTTT CAISEGRVSANTGELFF
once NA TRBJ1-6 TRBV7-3 TGTGCCAGCAGCCCCGGGACCGAGAATTCACCCCTCCACTTT CASSPGTENSPLHF
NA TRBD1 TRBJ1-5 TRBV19 TGTGCCAGTAGTCTGGTCGGGACAGGTGATCAGCCCCAGCATTTT CASSLVGTGDQPQHF
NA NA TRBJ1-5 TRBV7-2 TGTGCCAGCAGCTTAGTAGTTACAGCCGGTCAGCCCCAGCATTTT CASSLVVTAGQPQHF
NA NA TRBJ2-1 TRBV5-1 TGCGCCAGCAGGATACAGTTCGATGAGCAGTTCTTC CASRIQFDEQFF
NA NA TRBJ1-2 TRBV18 TGTGCCAGCTCACTCGAGACAGGTTACGGCTACACCTTC CASSLETGYGYTF
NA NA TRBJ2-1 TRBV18 TGTGCCAGCTCACGGGAGGGGGCTAACTACAATGAGCAGTTCTTC CASSREGANYNEQFF
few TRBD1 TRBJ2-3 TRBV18 TGTGCCAGCTCACCCACGGGACAGAACACAGATACGCAGTATTTT CASSPTGQNTDTQYF
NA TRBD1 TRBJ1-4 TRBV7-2 TGTGCCAGCAGCTTACAGGGACAGCTAAATGAAAAACTGTTTTTT CASSLQGQLNEKLFF
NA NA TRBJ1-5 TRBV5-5 TGTGCCAGCAGCCTTCTATGGGGGATGGGTCAGCCCCAGCATTTT CASSLLWGMGQPQHF
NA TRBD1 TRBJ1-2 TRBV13 TGTGCCAGCAGCCTTGACAGGGGGAACTATGGCTACACCTTC CASSLDRGNYGYTF
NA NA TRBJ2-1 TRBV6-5 TGTGCCAGCAGTTACTCGGTTCAGGGTTCTGGCAATGAGCAGTTCTTC CASSYSVQGSGNEQFF
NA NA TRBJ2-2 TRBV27 TGTGCCAGCAGTTTTTTCTCTTTGGGAGGCACCGGGGAGCTGTTTTTT CASSFFSLGGTGELFF
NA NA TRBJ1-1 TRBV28 TGTGCCAGCAGCTCCGACGGAGGAAACACTGAAGCTTTCTTT CASSSDGGNTEAFF
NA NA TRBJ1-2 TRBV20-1 TGCAGTGTGGGAGTTAACTATGGCTACACCTTC CSVGVNYGYTF
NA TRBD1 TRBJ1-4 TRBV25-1 TGTGCCAGCAGTGACTCACAGGGGGCGCCGGGTGAAAAACTGTTTTTT CASSDSQGAPGEKLFF
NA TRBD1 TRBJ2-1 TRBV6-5 TGTGCCAGCAGCTTTTCGGGACAGGCGTACAATGAGCAGTTCTTC CASSFSGQAYNEQFF
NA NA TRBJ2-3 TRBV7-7 TGTGCCAGCAGCTTACGGGCTAGCGGCACAGATACGCAGTATTTT CASSLRASGTDTQYF
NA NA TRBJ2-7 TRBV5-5 TGTGCCAGCAGCTTGGTGAAGCCCGACGAGCAGTACTTC CASSLVKPDEQYF
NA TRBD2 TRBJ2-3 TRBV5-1 TGCGCCAGCAGCATCGGGACTAGCGGGGTTCTGGAGACGCAGTATTTT CASSIGTSGVLETQYF
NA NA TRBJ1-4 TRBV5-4 TGTGCCAGCAGCTTCGGGGGGCAGGCTAATGAAAAACTGTTTTTT CASSFGGQANEKLFF